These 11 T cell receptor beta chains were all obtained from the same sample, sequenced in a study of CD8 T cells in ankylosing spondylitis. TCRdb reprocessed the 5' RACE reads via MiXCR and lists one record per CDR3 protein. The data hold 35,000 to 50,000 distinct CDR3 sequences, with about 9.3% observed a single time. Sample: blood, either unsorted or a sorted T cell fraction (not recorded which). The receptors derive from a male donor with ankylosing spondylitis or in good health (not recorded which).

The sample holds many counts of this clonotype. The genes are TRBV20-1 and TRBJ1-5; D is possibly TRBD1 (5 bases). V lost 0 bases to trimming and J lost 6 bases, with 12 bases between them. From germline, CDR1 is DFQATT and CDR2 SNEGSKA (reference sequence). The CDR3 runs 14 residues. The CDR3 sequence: CSARDQGTRQPQHF. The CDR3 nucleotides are TGCAGTGCTAGAGATCAAGGGACTCGTCAGCCCCAGCATTTT.

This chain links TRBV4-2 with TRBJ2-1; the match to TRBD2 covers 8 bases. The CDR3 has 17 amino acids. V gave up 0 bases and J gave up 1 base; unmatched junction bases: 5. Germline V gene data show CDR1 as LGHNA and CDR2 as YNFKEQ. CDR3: CASSQDQSGSSYNEQFF. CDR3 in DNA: TGTGCCAGCAGCCAAGATCAGAGCGGGAGTTCCTACAATGAGCAGTTCTTC.

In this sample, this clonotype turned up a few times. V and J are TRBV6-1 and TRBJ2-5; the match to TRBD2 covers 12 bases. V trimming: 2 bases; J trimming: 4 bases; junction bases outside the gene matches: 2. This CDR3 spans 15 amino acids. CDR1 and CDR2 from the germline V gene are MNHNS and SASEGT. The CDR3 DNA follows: TGTGCCAGCAGTGAACTAGCGGGAGGGCCAGAGACCCAGTACTTC. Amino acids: CASSELAGGPETQYF.

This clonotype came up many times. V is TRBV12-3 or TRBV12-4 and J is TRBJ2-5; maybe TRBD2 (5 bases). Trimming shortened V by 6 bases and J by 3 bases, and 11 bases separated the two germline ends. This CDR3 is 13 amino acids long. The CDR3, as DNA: TGTGCCAGCAGCCGAAGCGGAAAAGAGACCCAGTACTTC. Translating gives CASSRSGKETQYF.

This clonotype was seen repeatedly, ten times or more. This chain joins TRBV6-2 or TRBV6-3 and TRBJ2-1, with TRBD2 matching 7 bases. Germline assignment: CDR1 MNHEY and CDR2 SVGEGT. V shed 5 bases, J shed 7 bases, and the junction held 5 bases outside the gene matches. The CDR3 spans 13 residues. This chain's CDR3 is CASSPGTTNEQFF. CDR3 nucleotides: TGTGCCAGCAGTCCCGGGACTACGAATGAGCAGTTCTTC.

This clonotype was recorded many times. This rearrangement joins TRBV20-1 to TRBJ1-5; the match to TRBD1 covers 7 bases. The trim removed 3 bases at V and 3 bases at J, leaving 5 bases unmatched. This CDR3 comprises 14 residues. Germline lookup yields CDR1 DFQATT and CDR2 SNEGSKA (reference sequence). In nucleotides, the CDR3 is TGCAGTGCTAGGACAGGGAGTTTCAATCAGCCCCAGCATTTT. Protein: CSARTGSFNQPQHF.

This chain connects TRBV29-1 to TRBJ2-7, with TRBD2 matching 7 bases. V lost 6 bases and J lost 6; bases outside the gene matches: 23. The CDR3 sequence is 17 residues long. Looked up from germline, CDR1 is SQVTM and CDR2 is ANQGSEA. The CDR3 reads CSVAGDLGGRALFEQYF. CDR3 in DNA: TGCAGCGTGGCGGGGGACTTGGGAGGGAGGGCCCTCTTCGAGCAGTACTTC.

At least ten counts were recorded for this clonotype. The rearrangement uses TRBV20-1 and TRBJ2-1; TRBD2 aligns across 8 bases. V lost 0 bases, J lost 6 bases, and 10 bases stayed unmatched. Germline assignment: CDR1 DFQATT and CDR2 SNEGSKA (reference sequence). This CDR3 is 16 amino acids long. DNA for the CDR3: TGCAGTGCTAGAGATTCGACGGGAGGGTGGGGCAATGAGCAGTTCTTC. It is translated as CSARDSTGGWGNEQFF.

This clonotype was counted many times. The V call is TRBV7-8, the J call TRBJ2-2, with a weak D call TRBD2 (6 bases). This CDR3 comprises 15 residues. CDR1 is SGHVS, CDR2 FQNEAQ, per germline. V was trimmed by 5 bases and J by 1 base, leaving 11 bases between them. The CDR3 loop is CASSRDSGNTGELFF. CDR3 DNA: TGTGCCAGCAGCCGAGATAGCGGGAACACCGGGGAGCTGTTTTTT.

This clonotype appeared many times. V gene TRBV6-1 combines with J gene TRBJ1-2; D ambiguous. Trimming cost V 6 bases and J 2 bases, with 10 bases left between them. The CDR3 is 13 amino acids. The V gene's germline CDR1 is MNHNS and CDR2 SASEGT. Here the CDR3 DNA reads TGTGCCAGCAGGGTGAATGACAACTATGGCTACACCTTC. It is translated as CASRVNDNYGYTF.

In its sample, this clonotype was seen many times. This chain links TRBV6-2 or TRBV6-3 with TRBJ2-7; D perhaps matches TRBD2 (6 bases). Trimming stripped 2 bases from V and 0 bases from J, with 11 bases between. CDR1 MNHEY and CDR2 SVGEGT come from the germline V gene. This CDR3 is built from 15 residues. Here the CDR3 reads CASSYIGGSSYEQYF. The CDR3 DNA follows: TGTGCCAGCAGTTACATTGGAGGGAGCTCCTACGAGCAGTACTTC.